This T cell receptor (beta chain) comes out of a study of T cells in Graves' hyperthyroidism and ophthalmopathy. The study's findings and limits: Most clonotypes that expanded in the thyroid above 0.001 also showed up in blood.

It was RNA transcripts that yielded the amplified TCR beta CDR3 regions. The HTBI primer set drove a first-round RT-PCR of the TCR CDR3. MiXCR, applied by TCRdb to the multiplex PCR reads, yields one record per CDR3 protein. The sample has 530,000 or so distinct CDR3 sequences, less than 25% seen once. Deletions cut 6 bases from V and 8 bases from J, with 13 bases between. The CDR3 spans 12 residues. This clonotype has a handful of counts. Its antigen is currently unknown. This TCR came from a woman aged 30 to 39 with Graves' ophthalmopathy. This chain joins TRBV12-3 or TRBV12-4 and TRBJ1-2; possible D gene TRBD1, 6 bases. Sequencing used blood. CDR3 sequence (DNA): TGTGCCAGCAGACCAGGGGACGGCGGCTACACCTTC. Translated: CASRPGDGGYTF.